Below are 18 T cell receptor beta chains sequenced from a single sample in a study of post-analysis software for immune sequencing data. The study, taken as a whole, reports: Relative to controls, patients had 4 or 5 TRBV segments at higher frequency, with TRBV5-6, TRBV5-1 and TRBV20-1 among these.

These receptors have no known antigen. Unique molecular identifiers were present in the TCR beta cDNA libraries. TCRdb itself ran the PCR reads through MiXCR, one entry per CDR3 protein. The sample has 650,000 to 850,000 distinct CDR3 sequences, 40% to 55% seen once. The material sequenced was blood. These receptor sequences come from a girl aged 5 to 17 with multiple sclerosis.

Worth noting for this clonotype: A much larger clone is a single base away; this may be a read error. The chain uses TRBV20-1 and TRBJ2-1; TRBD2 might be the D (6 bases). The germline V gene encodes CDR1 DFQATT and CDR2 SNEGSKA (reference sequence). The germline V and J ends were trimmed by 3 bases and 0 bases, with 9 bases remaining between them. This CDR3 comprises 14 residues. The DNA for the CDR3 is TGCAGTGCTAGGGACGGGAGCTCCTACAATGAGCAGTTCTTC. The encoded protein is CSARDGSSYNEQFF.

This clonotype was detected a few times. This chain links TRBV12-3 or TRBV12-4 with TRBJ1-1; no firm D call. The V and J ends lost 4 bases and 1 base respectively, with 10 bases between them. The CDR3 covers 14 residues. The CDR3 DNA is TGTGCCAGCAGTTCCGGGTCGAGGAACACTGAAGCTTTCTTT. Translating gives CASSSGSRNTEAFF.

CDR3 protein: CSARDHGRENTDTQYF. CDR3 DNA: TGCAGTGCTAGAGATCATGGAAGAGAGAACACAGATACGCAGTATTTT. The V gene is TRBV20-1, the J gene TRBJ2-3; D unclear. CDR1 is DFQATT and CDR2 is SNEGSKA in the germline V gene (reference sequence). The CDR3 covers 16 residues. Trimming shortened V by 0 bases and J by 2 bases, and 15 bases separated the two germline ends.

This clonotype turned up a few times. The rearrangement links TRBV12-3 or TRBV12-4 to TRBJ1-4; 7 bases are shared with TRBD1. After removal of 3 bases from V and 8 bases from J, the junction contained 9 bases not matched to a gene. The CDR3 covers 15 residues. As DNA, the CDR3 is TGTGCCAGCAGTTTCGGTGCCGGACAGGCCGAAAAACTGTTTTTT. Translated: CASSFGAGQAEKLFF.

The chain joins TRBV5-1 to TRBJ1-6; 8 bases map to TRBD1. The CDR3 consists of 15 residues. Germline V gives CDR1 SGHRS, CDR2 YFSETQ. The trim removed 4 bases at V and 6 bases at J, leaving 6 bases unmatched. The CDR3 spells CASSGDRGSNSPLHF. The DNA of the CDR3 is TGCGCCAGCAGCGGCGACAGGGGATCTAATTCACCCCTCCACTTT.

This clonotype showed up just a few times. The J gene is TRBJ2-3, the V gene TRBV5-1; D unresolved. The V end was cut by 0 bases, the J end by 5 bases, with 13 bases between. In germline, CDR1 is SGHRS, CDR2 YFSETQ. The CDR3 is 15 amino acids. CDR3 DNA: TGCGCCAGCAGCTTGGAGTTGGGTTCTAGAGATACGCAGTATTTT. Translating gives CASSLELGSRDTQYF.

The rearrangement links TRBV15 to TRBJ2-1; 8 bases fit TRBD2. This CDR3 region has 16 residues. Trimming at V came to 3 bases and at J to 7 bases, leaving 11 bases not matched to a gene. Germline assignment: CDR1 LNHNV and CDR2 YYDKDF (reference sequence). CDR3 DNA: TGTGCCACCAGCAGGGGAGTAGGACTAGCTTCGAATGAGCAGTTCTTC. As protein: CATSRGVGLASNEQFF. Supplemented by reference TRBV15 and TRBJ2-1, the full variable domain reads DAMVIQNPRYQVTQFGKPVTLSCSQTLNHNVMYWYQQKSSQAPKLLFHYYDKDFNNEADTPDNFQSRRPNTSFCFLDIRSPGLGDTAMYLCATSRGVGLASNEQFFGPGTRLTVL.

This clonotype has a handful of counts. CDR3 nucleotide sequence: TGTGCCACCAGTGGACTAGCGGGAGAGGATGAGCAGTTCTTC. Translation gives CATSGLAGEDEQFF. J is TRBJ2-1 and V is TRBV24-1; 12 bases agree with TRBD2. Germline loops: CDR1 KGHDR, CDR2 SFDVKD. V gave up 5 bases and J gave up 8 bases; unmatched junction bases: 3. This CDR3 comprises 14 residues.

The chain uses TRBV12-5 and TRBJ1-1, with 8 bases aligning to TRBD1. The germline gives CDR1 LGHNT, CDR2 FRNRAP. This CDR3 is built from 16 residues. The ends lost 3 bases at V and 0 bases at J; junction bases unmatched: 6. Here the CDR3 DNA reads TGTGCTAGTGGTTTAGGACAGGGACGAATGAACACTGAAGCTTTCTTT. Translated: CASGLGQGRMNTEAFF.

This clonotype came up a few times. J is TRBJ1-1 and V is TRBV5-1; TRBD1 matches at 7 bases. This CDR3 has 15 residues. V lost 4 bases to trimming and J lost 0 bases; unmatched junction nucleotides: 6. The V gene's germline CDR1 is SGHRS and CDR2 YFSETQ. As DNA, the CDR3 is TGCGCCAGCAGCCCCCAGACAGGGTTGAACACTGAAGCTTTCTTT. Protein sequence: CASSPQTGLNTEAFF.

The CDR3 DNA is TGTGCCAGCAGCCAAGTGGTAGGGCCGGGTGGGGAGCAGTACTTC. It codes for CASSQVVGPGGEQYF. The chain links TRBV4-2 to TRBJ2-7; D is unclear. The CDR3 sequence is 15 residues long. The V gene lost 1 base and the J gene lost 7 bases, with 17 bases spanning the gap. Per germline, CDR1 LGHNA and CDR2 YNFKEQ.

In this sample, this clonotype turned up a few times. The chain combines TRBV20-1 with TRBJ2-5, with D hard to call. The V gene's germline CDR1 is DFQATT and CDR2 SNEGSKA (reference sequence). V lost 2 bases to trimming and J lost 3 bases, with 7 bases between them. The CDR3 has 12 residues. The CDR3 coding sequence is TGCAGTGCTAGATATAAGGAAGAGACCCAGTACTTC. Translation gives CSARYKEETQYF.

The table lists this clonotype with many counts. V gene TRBV28 combines with J gene TRBJ2-3, with TRBD2 matching 8 bases. This CDR3 has 14 amino acids. With 7 bases clipped from V and 6 bases from J, the junction kept 9 bases outside the gene matches. CDR1 is MDHEN and CDR2 is SYDVKM in the germline V gene. The CDR3 sequence: CASTGAGVRDTQYF. CDR3 coding DNA: TGTGCCAGCACCGGAGCGGGAGTCAGGGATACGCAGTATTTT.

This chain uses TRBV12-3 or TRBV12-4 with TRBJ1-2, with no clear D. The V gene lost 4 bases and the J gene lost 5 bases, with 14 bases spanning the gap. There are 14 residues in the CDR3. In DNA, the CDR3 is TGTGCCAGCAGTTCCACGTCGGGGTTTTATGGCTACACCTTC. This gives the protein CASSSTSGFYGYTF.

The V call is TRBV20-1, the J call TRBJ1-5, with D possibly being TRBD1 (5 bases). The CDR3 covers 14 residues. Germline loops: CDR1 DFQATT, CDR2 SNEGSKA (reference sequence). Here the CDR3 reads CSYYSEQVNQPQHF. In nucleotides, the CDR3 is TGCAGCTACTATTCGGAACAGGTAAATCAGCCCCAGCATTTT.

The sample holds a few counts of this clonotype. The chain joins TRBV20-1 to TRBJ2-5; 7 bases match TRBD1. In germline, CDR1 is DFQATT, CDR2 SNEGSKA (reference sequence). Losses at the gene ends were 1 base for V and 1 base for J; bases not matched to a gene: 3. The CDR3 contains 14 residues. The CDR3 reads CSARGGTAQETQYF. DNA for the CDR3: TGCAGTGCTAGAGGGGGGACAGCCCAAGAGACCCAGTACTTC.

This clonotype appeared once. Lacking the conserved final phenylalanine or tryptophan, this CDR3 likely reflects a read error. The chain combines TRBV12-3 or TRBV12-4 with TRBJ2-3; 7 bases are shared with TRBD2. The CDR3 sequence is 15 residues long. The junction had 3 bases not matched to a gene; V was cut back by 0 bases and J by 3 bases. The CDR3 sequence is CASSLAGGRTDTQYS. The CDR3 nucleotides are TGTGCCAGCAGTTTAGCGGGAGGGAGGACAGATACGCAGTATTCT.

The sample holds a few counts of this clonotype. This chain joins TRBV6-1 and TRBJ2-1; TRBD1 matches 8 bases. V was pared by 3 bases and J by 15 bases, with 13 bases of the junction left unmatched. Germline V lookup: CDR1 MNHNS, CDR2 SASEGT. The CDR3 consists of 14 residues. This chain's CDR3 is CASSDGGRGLWVFF. In DNA form, the CDR3 reads TGTGCCAGCAGTGATGGAGGCAGGGGGCTTTGGGTGTTCTTC.